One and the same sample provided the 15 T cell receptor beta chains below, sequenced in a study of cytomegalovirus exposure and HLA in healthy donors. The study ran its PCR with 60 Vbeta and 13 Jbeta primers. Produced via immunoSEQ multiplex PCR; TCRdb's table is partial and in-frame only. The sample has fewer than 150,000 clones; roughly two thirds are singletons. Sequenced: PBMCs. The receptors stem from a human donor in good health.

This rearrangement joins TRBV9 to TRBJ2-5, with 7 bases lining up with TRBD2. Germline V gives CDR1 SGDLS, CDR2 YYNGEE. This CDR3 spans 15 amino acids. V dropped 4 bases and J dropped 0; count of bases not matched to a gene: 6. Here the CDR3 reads CASSNSGLNQETQYF. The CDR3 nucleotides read TGTGCCAGCAGCAATAGCGGGTTGAACCAAGAGACCCAGTACTTC.

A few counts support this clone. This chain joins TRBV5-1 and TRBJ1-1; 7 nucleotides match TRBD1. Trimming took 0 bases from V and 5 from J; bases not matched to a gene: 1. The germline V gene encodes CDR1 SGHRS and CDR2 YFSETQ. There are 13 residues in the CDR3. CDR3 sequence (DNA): TGCGCCAGCAGCTTGGACAGGGGAACTGAAGCTTTCTTT. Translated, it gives CASSLDRGTEAFF. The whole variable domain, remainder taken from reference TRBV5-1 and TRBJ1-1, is KAGVTQTPRYLIKTRGQQVTLSCSPISGHRSVSWYQQTPGQGLQFLFEYFSETQRNKGNFPGRFSGRQFSNSRSEMNVSTLELGDSALYLCASSLDRGTEAFFGQGTRLTVV.

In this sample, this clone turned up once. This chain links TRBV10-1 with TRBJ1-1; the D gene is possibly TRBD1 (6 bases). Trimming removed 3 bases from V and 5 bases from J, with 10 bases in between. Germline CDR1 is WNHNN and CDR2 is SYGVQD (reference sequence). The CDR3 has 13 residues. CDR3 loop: CASSETGTTEAFF. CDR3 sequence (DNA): TGCGCCAGCAGTGAAACAGGGACGACTGAAGCTTTCTTT.

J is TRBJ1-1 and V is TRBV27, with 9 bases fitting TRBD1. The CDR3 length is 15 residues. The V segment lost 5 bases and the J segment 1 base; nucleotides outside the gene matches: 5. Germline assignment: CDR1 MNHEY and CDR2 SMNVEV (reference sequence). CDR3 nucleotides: TGTGCCAGCAGTGGGGGGGACAGGGAGAACACTGAAGCTTTCTTT. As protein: CASSGGDRENTEAFF.

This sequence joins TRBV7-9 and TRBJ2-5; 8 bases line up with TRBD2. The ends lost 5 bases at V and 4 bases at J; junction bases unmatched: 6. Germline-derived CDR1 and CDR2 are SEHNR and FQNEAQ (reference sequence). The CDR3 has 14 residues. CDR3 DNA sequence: TGTGCCAGCAGCCCCGGGCGGGGGGTAGAGACCCAGTACTTC. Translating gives CASSPGRGVETQYF.

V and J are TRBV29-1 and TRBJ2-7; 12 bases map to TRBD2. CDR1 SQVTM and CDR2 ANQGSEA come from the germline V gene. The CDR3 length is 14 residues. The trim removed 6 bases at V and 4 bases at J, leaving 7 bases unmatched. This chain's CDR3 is CSVVLAGGYYEQYF. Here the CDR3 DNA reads TGCAGCGTGGTACTAGCGGGAGGATATTACGAGCAGTACTTC.

The CDR3 DNA sequence: TGTGCCTCCCGGGGCGGGGGCGCGTCCGAAAAACTGTTTTTT. It yields the protein CASRGGGASEKLFF. The rearrangement joins TRBV2 to TRBJ1-4; D perhaps matches TRBD1 (6 bases). This CDR3 is built from 14 residues. Trimming took off 11 bases at V and 8 bases at J, with 21 bases between the two ends. Germline values: CDR1 SNHLY, CDR2 FYNNEI. Looking up the rest from reference TRBV2 and TRBJ1-4 gives the full variable domain: EPEVTQTPSHQVTQMGQEVILRCVPISNHLYFYWYRQILGQKVEFLVSFYNNEISEKSEIFDDQFSVERPDGSNFTLKIRSTKLEDSAMYFCASRGGGASEKLFFGSGTQLSVL.

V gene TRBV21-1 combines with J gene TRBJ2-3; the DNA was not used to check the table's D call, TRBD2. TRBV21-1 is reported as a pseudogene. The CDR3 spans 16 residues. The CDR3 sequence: CASSKRGAGVTDTQYF. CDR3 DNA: TGTGCCAGCAGCAAAAGAGGGGCGGGAGTCACAGATACGCAGTATTTT.

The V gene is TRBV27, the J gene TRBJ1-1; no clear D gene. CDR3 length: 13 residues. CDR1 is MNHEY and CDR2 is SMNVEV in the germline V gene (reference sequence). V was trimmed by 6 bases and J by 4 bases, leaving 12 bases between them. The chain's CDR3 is CASSTGSVTEAFF. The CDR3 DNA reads TGTGCCAGCAGCACGGGGAGTGTCACTGAAGCTTTCTTT.

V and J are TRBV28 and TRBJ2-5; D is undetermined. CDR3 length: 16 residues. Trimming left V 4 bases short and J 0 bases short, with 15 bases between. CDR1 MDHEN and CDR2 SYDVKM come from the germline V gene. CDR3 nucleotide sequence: TGTGCCAGCAGTTGGGTGGGCAGTCCGTACCAAGAGACCCAGTACTTC. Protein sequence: CASSWVGSPYQETQYF.

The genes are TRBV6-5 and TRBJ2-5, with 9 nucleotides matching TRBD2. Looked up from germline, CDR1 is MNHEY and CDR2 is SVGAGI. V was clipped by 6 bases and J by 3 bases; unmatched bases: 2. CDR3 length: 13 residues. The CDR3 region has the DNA TGTGCCAGCAGCCGACTAGCGGAAGAGACCCAGTACTTC. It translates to CASSRLAEETQYF.

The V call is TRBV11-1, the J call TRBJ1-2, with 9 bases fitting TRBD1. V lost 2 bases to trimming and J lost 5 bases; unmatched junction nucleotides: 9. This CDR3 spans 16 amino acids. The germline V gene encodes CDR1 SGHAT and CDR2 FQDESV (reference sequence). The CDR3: CASSLRGTGHTYGYTF. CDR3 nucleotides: TGTGCCAGCAGCTTAAGGGGGACAGGGCACACTTATGGCTACACCTTC.

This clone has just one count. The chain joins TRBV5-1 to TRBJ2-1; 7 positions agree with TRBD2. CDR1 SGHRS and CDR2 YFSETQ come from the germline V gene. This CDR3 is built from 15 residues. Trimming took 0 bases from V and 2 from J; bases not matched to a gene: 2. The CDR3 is CASSLGGGTYNEQFF. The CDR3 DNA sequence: TGCGCCAGCAGCTTGGGCGGGGGTACCTACAATGAGCAGTTCTTC.

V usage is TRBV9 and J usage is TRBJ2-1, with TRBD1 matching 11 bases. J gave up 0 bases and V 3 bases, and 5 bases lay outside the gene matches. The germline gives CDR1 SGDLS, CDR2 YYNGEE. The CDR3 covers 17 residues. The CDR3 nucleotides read TGTGCCAGCAGCGGGGGGGACAGGGGGTCCTCCTACAATGAGCAGTTCTTC. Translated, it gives CASSGGDRGSSYNEQFF.

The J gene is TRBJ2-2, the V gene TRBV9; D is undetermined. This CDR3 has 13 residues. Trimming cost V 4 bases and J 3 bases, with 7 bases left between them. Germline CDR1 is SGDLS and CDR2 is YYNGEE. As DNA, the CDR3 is TGTGCCAGCAGCTCAGGCTACACCGGGGAGCTGTTTTTT. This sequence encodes CASSSGYTGELFF. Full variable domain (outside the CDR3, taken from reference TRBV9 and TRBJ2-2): DSGVTQTPKHLITATGQRVTLRCSPRSGDLSVYWYQQSLDQGLQFLIQYYNGEERAKGNILERFSAQQFPDLHSELNLSSLELGDSALYFCASSSGYTGELFFGEGSRLTVL.